The 31 T cell receptor beta chains listed next were all sequenced from one sample in a study of cytomegalovirus exposure and HLA in healthy donors. PCR was performed using 60 Vbeta and 13 Jbeta primers. The table came from immunoSEQ multiplex PCR; TCRdb's copy has only in-frame clones and leaves some out. The table lists some 250,000 clones, 82% of them singletons. Material: PBMCs. These receptors came from a woman aged 40 to 50 in good health and CMV-seropositive.

The V call is TRBV10-1, the J call TRBJ2-2, with 8 bases aligning to TRBD1. Germline V gene data show CDR1 as WNHNN and CDR2 as SYGVQD (reference sequence). After removal of 4 bases from V and 2 bases from J, the junction contained 3 bases not matched to a gene. This CDR3 is built from 15 residues. The CDR3 here is CASSGGTGNTGELFF. DNA of the CDR3: TGCGCCAGCAGTGGGGGGACAGGCAACACCGGGGAGCTGTTTTTT.

The rearrangement uses TRBV9 and TRBJ2-5; maybe TRBD1 (6 bases). Trimming cost V 0 bases and J 1 base, with 13 bases left between them. Germline CDR1 and CDR2: SGDLS and YYNGEE. There are 16 residues in the CDR3. The CDR3 DNA sequence: TGTGCCAGCAGCGTAGGGGGGCGGGTAGTCCAAGAGACCCAGTACTTC. It specifies CASSVGGRVVQETQYF.

This rearrangement joins TRBV4-2 to TRBJ1-4; D is possibly TRBD1 (5 bases). V was shortened by 0 bases and J by 2 bases, with 10 bases between the two germline ends. Germline V gene sequence: CDR1 LGHNA, CDR2 YNFKEQ. CDR3 length: 16 residues. The CDR3 is CASSQEVGRTNEKLFF. The CDR3 coding sequence is TGTGCCAGCAGCCAAGAAGTGGGGCGCACTAATGAAAAACTGTTTTTT.

The CDR3 spells CASRVPGLSNEQFF. CDR3 in DNA: TGTGCCAGCAGGGTGCCGGGACTCTCTAATGAGCAGTTCTTC. The chain recombines TRBV11-3 with TRBJ2-1; TRBD2 might be the D (6 bases). The CDR3 runs 14 residues. The germline V and J ends were trimmed by 6 bases and 7 bases, with 16 bases remaining between them. Germline V CDR1 and CDR2: SGHNT, YENEEA.

This chain joins TRBV11-2 and TRBJ1-1; D ambiguous. Germline V CDR1 and CDR2: SGHAT, FQNNGV. This CDR3 is 13 amino acids long. Trimming stripped 6 bases from V and 6 bases from J, with 14 bases between. In nucleotides, the CDR3 is TGTGCCAGCAGTTTAAGGGAGGTTGCTGAAGCTTTCTTT. This gives the protein CASSLREVAEAFF. Supplemented by reference TRBV11-2 and TRBJ1-1, the full variable domain reads EAGVAQSPRYKIIEKRQSVAFWCNPISGHATLYWYQQILGQGPKLLIQFQNNGVVDDSQLPKDRFSAERLKGVDSTLKIQPAKLEDSAVYLCASSLREVAEAFFGQGTRLTVV.

The chain recombines TRBV7-2 with TRBJ1-2; 9 bases are shared with TRBD1. Germline loops: CDR1 SGHTA, CDR2 FQGNSA. The J segment lost 8 bases and the V segment lost 1 base, leaving 5 bases of the junction unmatched. The CDR3 runs to 14 residues. The CDR3 loop is CASSLGTGVYGYTF. In nucleotides, the CDR3 is TGTGCCAGCAGCTTAGGGACAGGGGTTTACGGCTACACCTTC.

Turning to this clone: Other DNA sequences in the same sample also yield this CDR3. CDR3 in DNA: TGTGCCAGCAGCCCGAGCGGGGGACCATACAATGAGCAGTTCTTC. The encoded protein is CASSPSGGPYNEQFF. The rearrangement links TRBV9 to TRBJ2-1; 8 nucleotides line up with TRBD2. The CDR3 is 15 residues long. From germline, CDR1 is SGDLS and CDR2 YYNGEE. V shed 4 bases, J shed 4 bases, and the junction held 7 bases outside the gene matches.

This clone was seen a single time. This chain connects TRBV19 to TRBJ2-5; TRBD1 agrees at 8 bases. Trimming removed 6 bases from V and 1 base from J; junction bases left unmatched: 13. Germline lookup yields CDR1 LNHDA and CDR2 SQIVND (reference sequence). The CDR3 covers 17 residues. The CDR3 protein is CASSPRGQGLFQETQYF. The CDR3 DNA reads as TGTGCCAGTAGCCCTCGCGGACAGGGCCTCTTCCAAGAGACCCAGTACTTC.

The J gene is TRBJ1-1, the V gene TRBV19; D is possibly TRBD1 (5 bases). The CDR3 loop spans 12 amino acids. CDR1 is LNHDA, CDR2 SQIVND, per germline (reference sequence). Between the trimmed V and J ends, which lost 4 bases and 8 bases, there was a span of 11 bases. CDR3 sequence (DNA): TGTGCCAGTAGTAACACAGGCGTCGAAGCTTTCTTT. It encodes CASSNTGVEAFF.

The chain links TRBV19 to TRBJ1-3; no reliable D call. Germline CDR1 is LNHDA and CDR2 is SQIVND (reference sequence). CDR3 length: 17 amino acids. Trimming pared 0 bases from V and 0 bases from J, leaving 12 bases between. CDR3 bases: TGTGCCAGTAGTATAGAAAAACAGATTCTCTCTGGAAACACCATATATTTT. Protein: CASSIEKQILSGNTIYF.

The CDR3 sequence: CASCRERSEKLFF. In nucleotides, the CDR3 is TGTGCCAGTTGCCGGGAGCGTTCTGAAAAACTGTTTTTT. This chain links TRBV18 with TRBJ1-4; D gene ambiguous. Germline lookup yields CDR1 KGHSH and CDR2 LQKENI. The CDR3 covers 13 residues. The germline V and J ends were trimmed by 9 bases and 7 bases, with 15 bases remaining between them.

The CDR3 DNA follows: TGTGCCAGCAGTTACGGACAGAGCTCCTACAATGAGCAGTTCTTC. Encoded protein: CASSYGQSSYNEQFF. The rearrangement links TRBV2 to TRBJ2-1; possibly TRBD1 for D (6 bases). Per the germline V gene, CDR1 is SNHLY and CDR2 is FYNNEI. The length of the CDR3 is 15 residues. V shed 5 bases and J shed 0 bases, with 11 bases lying between them.

The chain links TRBV4-2 to TRBJ2-1; D is uncertain. There are 15 residues in the CDR3. Germline V lookup: CDR1 LGHNA, CDR2 YNFKEQ. V dropped 1 base and J dropped 3 bases, with 10 bases sitting between them. CDR3 sequence reads: CASSQGLSSYNEQFF. CDR3 DNA: TGTGCCAGCAGCCAAGGGCTCTCCAGCTACAATGAGCAGTTCTTC.

This chain connects TRBV30 to TRBJ2-7; TRBD1 matches 7 bases. V dropped 8 bases and J dropped 0; count of bases not matched to a gene: 7. The CDR3 runs 13 residues. Per germline, CDR1 GTSNPN and CDR2 SVGIG (reference sequence). The CDR3 coding sequence is TGTGCCATAAACCCAGGGGGCTCCTACGAGCAGTACTTC. Amino acid sequence: CAINPGGSYEQYF.

This clone was picked up a small number of times. This chain joins TRBV14 and TRBJ2-1; TRBD1 is a possible D gene (7 bases). The ends were cut back, 4 bases at V and 4 bases at J, with 29 bases in the middle. Germline loops: CDR1 SGHDN, CDR2 FVKESK. CDR3 size: 20 residues. The CDR3, as DNA: TGTGCCAGCAGCCTTGGACAGGTTGGGGGGATCATCATCGGTTACAATGAGCAGTTCTTC. Encoded protein: CASSLGQVGGIIIGYNEQFF.

In its sample, this clone was seen a few times. The J gene is TRBJ2-2, the V gene TRBV11-2; 7 positions match TRBD1. The CDR3 has 16 amino acids. V was clipped by 4 bases and J by 0 bases; unmatched bases: 5. Germline V CDR1 and CDR2: SGHAT, FQNNGV. DNA of the CDR3: TGTGCCAGCAGCTACCGGACAGGCGCGAACACCGGGGAGCTGTTTTTT. It translates to CASSYRTGANTGELFF.

The V call is TRBV15, the J call TRBJ2-3; 11 nucleotides line up with TRBD1. From germline, CDR1 is LNHNV and CDR2 YYDKDF (reference sequence). This CDR3 has 14 residues. After removal of 3 bases from V and 7 bases from J, the junction contained 3 bases not matched to a gene. The CDR3 region is CATSRDRGHNTQYF. CDR3 nucleotide sequence: TGTGCCACCAGCAGGGACAGGGGGCATAATACGCAGTATTTT.

The genes are TRBV4-1 and TRBJ1-4; D is unclear. This CDR3 has 12 residues. The V end lost 4 bases, the J end lost 10 bases, and 10 bases lay between the germline ends. The germline CDR1 and CDR2 sequences are MGHRA and YSYEKL. CDR3 amino acids: CASSREGGKLFF. The CDR3 region has the DNA TGCGCCAGCAGCCGCGAAGGCGGAAAACTGTTTTTT.

The rearrangement joins TRBV30 to TRBJ1-3; no firm D call. Trimming took 0 bases from V and 0 from J, leaving 9 bases between them. This CDR3 is built from 15 residues. CDR1 is GTSNPN, CDR2 SVGIG, per germline (reference sequence). The CDR3 coding sequence is TGTGCCTGGAGTGTGTTCACGAGCTCTGGAAACACCATATATTTT. This translates into CAWSVFTSSGNTIYF.

This clone was seen a few times. The chain combines TRBV6-5 with TRBJ2-5; TRBD1 matches 7 bases. Judging by the DNA end, TRBJ2-7 fits better; the J call may be wrong. The V gene's germline CDR1 is MNHEY and CDR2 SVGAGI. This CDR3 is built from 13 residues. The CDR3 DNA is TGTGCCAGCAGTGCACAGGGGCCCCGCGAGCAGTACTTC. Amino acid sequence: CASSAQGPREQYF.

This chain's CDR3 is CASSHELITPGVDEQFF. The CDR3 DNA is TGTGCCAGCAGCCATGAGCTTATCACACCGGGGGTGGATGAGCAGTTCTTC. V usage is TRBV7-8 and J usage is TRBJ2-1; tentative D call: TRBD2 (6 bases). The CDR3 length is 17 residues. Looked up from germline, CDR1 is SGHVS and CDR2 is FQNEAQ. V lost 5 bases and J lost 8, with 25 bases in between.

J is TRBJ1-2 and V is TRBV28, with a possible D match to TRBD1 (6 bases). The CDR3 covers 12 residues. Trimming removed 2 bases at V and 7 bases at J, with 8 bases between. Germline loops: CDR1 MDHEN, CDR2 SYDVKM. This CDR3 is CASSLVGAGYTF. The CDR3 nucleotides are TGTGCCAGCAGTTTAGTGGGGGCTGGCTACACCTTC.

The chain is built from TRBV2 and TRBJ1-4; 7 bases are a match to TRBD1. The CDR3 is 14 amino acids. V lost 4 bases to trimming and J lost 7 bases; unmatched junction nucleotides: 6. The V gene's germline CDR1 is SNHLY and CDR2 FYNNEI. The CDR3 DNA sequence: TGTGCCAGCAGTGGGGACAGAAGCCCTGAAAAACTGTTTTTT. Its protein is CASSGDRSPEKLFF.

The rearrangement uses TRBV4-2 and TRBJ2-5, with TRBD2 matching 7 bases. The CDR3 runs to 15 residues. Looked up from germline, CDR1 is LGHNA and CDR2 is YNFKEQ. Trimming at V came to 1 base and at J to 4 bases, leaving 6 bases not matched to a gene. Here the CDR3 reads CASSQGGGGGETQYF. The CDR3 nucleotides are TGTGCCAGCAGCCAAGGGGGCGGGGGAGGAGAGACCCAGTACTTC.

The rearrangement links TRBV7-2 to TRBJ2-7, with D tentatively TRBD1 (5 bases). Germline loops: CDR1 SGHTA, CDR2 FQGNSA. With 3 bases removed from V and 2 bases from J, the gap between germline ends came to 11 bases. This CDR3 region has 14 residues. CDR3 residues: CASSFLRTPYEQYF. CDR3 sequence (DNA): TGTGCCAGCAGCTTTCTAAGGACACCCTACGAGCAGTACTTC.

This rearrangement joins TRBV10-3 to TRBJ2-2; the D gene is possibly TRBD2 (6 bases). The CDR3 loop spans 14 amino acids. Germline loops: CDR1 ENHRY, CDR2 SYGVKD. Trimming shortened V by 4 bases and J by 6 bases, and 12 bases separated the two germline ends. The CDR3 protein is CAISGRDAPGELFF. In DNA, the CDR3 is TGTGCCATCAGTGGGCGGGACGCCCCCGGGGAGCTGTTTTTT.

The V gene is TRBV6-1, the J gene TRBJ2-3; D gene uncertain. Trimming took off 4 bases at V and 0 bases at J, with 11 bases between the two ends. This CDR3 has 15 residues. Germline V gene sequence: CDR1 MNHNS, CDR2 SASEGT. The CDR3: CASSGSETSTDTQYF. CDR3 DNA sequence: TGTGCCAGCAGTGGGAGCGAGACTAGCACAGATACGCAGTATTTT.

This clone showed up just a few times. This sample also contains other DNA sequences that code for the same CDR3. The J gene is TRBJ1-2, the V gene TRBV9; TRBD1 aligns across 7 bases. J gave up 4 bases and V 0 bases, and 0 bases lay outside the gene matches. This CDR3 is 13 amino acids long. The germline V gene encodes CDR1 SGDLS and CDR2 YYNGEE. In nucleotides, the CDR3 is TGTGCCAGCAGCGTAGGACAGGGCTATGGCTACACCTTC. It codes for CASSVGQGYGYTF.

V gene TRBV11-2 combines with J gene TRBJ1-2; D unclear. CDR3 size: 13 residues. The germline V gene has CDR1 SGHAT and CDR2 FQNNGV. The V and J ends lost 3 bases and 8 bases respectively, with 13 bases between them. The CDR3 is CASSFPYLRGYTF. For the CDR3, the DNA is TGTGCCAGCAGCTTTCCCTACCTTCGAGGCTACACCTTC.

This clone was seen a single time. This chain links TRBV7-9 with TRBJ2-5; tentative D call: TRBD2 (6 bases). The CDR3 has 14 residues. Germline V gene data show CDR1 as SEHNR and CDR2 as FQNEAQ (reference sequence). Trimming cost V 4 bases and J 4 bases, with 13 bases left between them. The CDR3 loop is CASSYRRGGETQYF. The DNA of the CDR3 is TGTGCCAGCAGCTATCGGAGGGGTGGAGAGACCCAGTACTTC.

J is TRBJ2-4 and V is TRBV19; 12 bases map to TRBD2. Trimming cost V 9 bases and J 5 bases; bases outside gene matches: 2. Germline loops: CDR1 LNHDA, CDR2 SQIVND (reference sequence). The CDR3 length is 13 residues. The DNA of the CDR3 is TGTGCCAGCCGACTAGCGGGAGAAAACATTCAGTACTTC. Translated: CASRLAGENIQYF.